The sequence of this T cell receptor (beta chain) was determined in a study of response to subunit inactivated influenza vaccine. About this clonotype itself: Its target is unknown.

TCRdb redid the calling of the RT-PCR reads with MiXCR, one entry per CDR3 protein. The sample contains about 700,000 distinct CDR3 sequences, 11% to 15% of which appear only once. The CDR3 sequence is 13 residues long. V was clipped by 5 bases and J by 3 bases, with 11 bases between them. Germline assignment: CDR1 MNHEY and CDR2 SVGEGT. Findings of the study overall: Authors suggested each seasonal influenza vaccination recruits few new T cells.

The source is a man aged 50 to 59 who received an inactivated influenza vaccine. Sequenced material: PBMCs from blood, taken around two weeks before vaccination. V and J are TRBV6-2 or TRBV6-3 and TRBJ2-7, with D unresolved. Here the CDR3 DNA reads TGTGCCAGCAGTCCCGCCACGGACTACGAGCAGTACTTC. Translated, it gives CASSPATDYEQYF.